The clone carrying this T cell receptor beta chain was counted a few times. As yet, its antigen is unknown. If patients had autoimmune disease history or systemic immunosuppression, they were excluded. Using immunoSEQ multiplex PCR, the repertoire was profiled, and TCRdb retains in-frame clones only, with some absent. The data show around 70,000 clones, with almost 85% seen just once and 4% to 6% held by the top ten. This sample is part of a study of OX40 agonist ivuxolimab in advanced cancers. On the study more broadly: A diagnosis of hepatocellular carcinoma, melanoma, renal cell or head and neck cancer was present in dose-escalation patients. Points from the study as a whole: On average, CD8+ T cells had more expanded clones than CD4+.

Germline V gene sequence: CDR1 SGHTA, CDR2 FQGNSA. This CDR3 spans 15 amino acids. J lost 6 bases, V lost 5 bases, and 8 bases had no gene match. The source is an adult with an advanced solid tumor such as melanoma, head and neck, liver or kidney cancer. Sequenced here: CD4+ or CD8+ T cells sorted from blood, sampled in a trial of the OX40 agonist ivuxolimab. V gene TRBV7-2 combines with J gene TRBJ2-3; 10 bases agree with TRBD1. The chain's CDR3 is CASSNRRQGADTQYF. CDR3 DNA sequence: TGTGCCAGCAGCAACCGACGACAGGGGGCCGATACGCAGTATTTT.